A single sample is the source of the 2 T cell receptor beta chains below, sequenced in a study of cytomegalovirus exposure and HLA in healthy donors. Amplification used 60 Vbeta primers and 13 Jbeta primers. The repertoire was sequenced with immunoSEQ multiplex PCR; TCRdb's copy has only in-frame clones and lacks some. The sample records around 37,000 clones, about 84% being singletons. The sequencing input was PBMCs. Source of these receptors: a man aged 50-59 years in good health and CMV-seronegative.

The chain is built from TRBV7-9 and TRBJ2-5, with a possible D match to TRBD2 (7 bases). CDR1 is SEHNR and CDR2 is FQNEAQ in the germline V gene (reference sequence). The CDR3 loop spans 16 amino acids. Trimming removed 2 bases from V and 0 bases from J, with 13 bases in between. The CDR3 protein is CASSLLGRGYQETQYF. CDR3 DNA: TGTGCCAGCAGCTTACTAGGGAGGGGGTACCAAGAGACCCAGTACTTC.

The gene calls are TRBV6-1 and TRBJ2-1; TRBD2 aligns across 8 bases. V lost 6 bases to trimming and J lost 3 bases; unmatched junction nucleotides: 7. CDR1 and CDR2 (germline): MNHNS, SASEGT. This CDR3 contains 15 residues. CDR3 nucleotides: TGTGCCAGCAGCATCCAGCGGGAGATCTACAATGAGCAGTTCTTC. Its translation is CASSIQREIYNEQFF.